The 19 T cell receptor beta chains in this list originate from one sample, sequenced in a study of T cells after yellow fever vaccination. TCRdb re-called the 5' RACE reads through MiXCR, storing one row per CDR3 protein. The table includes under 400,000 distinct CDR3 sequences, around 10% detected once. The sample here was PBMCs, taken on the day of the first yellow fever vaccination. The source of these receptors is a man aged 18 to 29 who received the YFV17D yellow fever vaccine.

The chain links TRBV6-5 to TRBJ2-1; 11 nucleotides align to TRBD2. After removal of 7 bases from V and 10 bases from J, the junction contained 9 bases not matched to a gene. The CDR3 totals 14 residues. Germline V CDR1 and CDR2: MNHEY, SVGAGI. The CDR3 DNA follows: TGTGCCAGCATGTTAGCGGGGGGGCCTGAAGAGCAGTTCTTC. Protein sequence: CASMLAGGPEEQFF.

The V call is TRBV19, the J call TRBJ1-6; D unclear. The V end was cut by 3 bases, the J end by 8 bases, with 17 bases between. CDR1 and CDR2 (germline): LNHDA, SQIVND (reference sequence). The CDR3 is 16 residues long. The CDR3 spells CASSMAAGRIHSPLHF. For the CDR3, the DNA is TGTGCCAGTAGTATGGCGGCCGGACGAATCCATTCACCCCTCCACTTT.

The rearrangement joins TRBV18 to TRBJ2-3; the match to TRBD2 covers 8 bases. V gave up 2 bases and J gave up 8 bases; unmatched junction bases: 9. CDR1 is KGHSH, CDR2 LQKENI, per germline. CDR3 size: 15 residues. The CDR3 coding sequence is TGTGCCAGCTCACCATCTAGCGGGCCCAGGGGTACGCAGTATTTT. Protein: CASSPSSGPRGTQYF.

This chain links TRBV23-1 with TRBJ2-4, with D unclear. TRBV23-1 is placed among ORFs of uncertain function. V was cut by 0 bases and J by 15 bases, with 9 bases left in between. The CDR3 totals 11 residues. CDR3 in amino acids: CASSQSCPRYF. The CDR3 DNA reads TGCGCCAGCAGTCAATCATGTCCTAGGTACTTC.

This chain joins TRBV7-9 and TRBJ1-2; D is unclear. From germline, CDR1 is SEHNR and CDR2 FQNEAQ (reference sequence). The CDR3 totals 11 residues. With 5 bases removed from V and 6 bases from J, the gap between germline ends came to 7 bases. CDR3 loop: CASSPVDGYTF. The CDR3, as DNA: TGTGCCAGCAGCCCCGTGGATGGCTACACCTTC.

The chain uses TRBV20-1 and TRBJ2-7; 7 nucleotides align to TRBD1. This CDR3 is 11 amino acids long. J lost 7 bases, V lost 6 bases, and 6 bases had no gene match. Germline values: CDR1 DFQATT, CDR2 SNEGSKA (reference sequence). The CDR3 protein is CSATTGSEQYF. CDR3 coding DNA: TGCAGTGCAACGACAGGGTCGGAGCAGTACTTC.

This clonotype has only a few counts. The V call is TRBV20-1, the J call TRBJ2-7; D gene ambiguous. Trimming cost V 6 bases and J 3 bases, with 9 bases left between them. Germline V gene data show CDR1 as DFQATT and CDR2 as SNEGSKA (reference sequence). The CDR3 runs to 11 residues. In DNA form, the CDR3 reads TGCAGTGCCGGATCGGACTACGAGCAGTACGTC. Protein: CSAGSDYEQYV.

This clonotype has a handful of counts. J is TRBJ2-7 and V is TRBV6-5, with D possibly TRBD2 on 5 matching bases. Trimming removed 2 bases from V and 3 bases from J, with 8 bases in between. CDR3 length: 13 amino acids. The germline V gene encodes CDR1 MNHEY and CDR2 SVGAGI. The CDR3 spells CASSYRELYEQYF. The CDR3, as DNA: TGTGCCAGCAGTTACAGGGAGCTCTACGAGCAGTACTTC.

This clonotype appeared a few times. This chain joins TRBV7-2 and TRBJ1-2, with a possible D match to TRBD1 (5 bases). The CDR3 consists of 15 residues. Germline V lookup: CDR1 SGHTA, CDR2 FQGNSA. Trimming took off 5 bases at V and 6 bases at J, with 19 bases between the two ends. Written as DNA, the CDR3 is TGTGCCAGCAGCCCACTCCTGGGGCGCAGAGATGGCTACACCTTC. Its translation is CASSPLLGRRDGYTF. Together with reference TRBV7-2 and TRBJ1-2, the CDR3 gives the full variable domain: GAGVSQSPSNKVTEKGKDVELRCDPISGHTALYWYRQSLGQGLEFLIYFQGNSAPDKSGLPSDRFSAERTGGSVSTLTIQRTQQEDSAVYLCASSPLLGRRDGYTFGSGTRLTVV.

This clonotype was seen ten or more times. The rearrangement uses TRBV9 and TRBJ1-1, with no clear D. Between the trimmed V and J ends, which lost 4 bases and 0 bases, there was a span of 7 bases. The CDR3 loop spans 13 amino acids. Germline lookup yields CDR1 SGDLS and CDR2 YYNGEE. The CDR3 bases are TGTGCCAGCAGCTTAGCGCTGAACACTGAAGCTTTCTTT. It codes for CASSLALNTEAFF.

This clonotype has just one count. A read error may be the cause here, since a much bigger clone is one base away. V gene TRBV29-1 combines with J gene TRBJ1-1; weak D call: TRBD1 (5 bases). CDR1 SQVTM and CDR2 ANQGSEA come from the germline V gene. This CDR3 region has 12 residues. The CDR3 DNA is TGCAGCGCCGGGGCACACTACACTGAAGTTTTCTTT. This encodes CSAGAHYTEVFF.

V is TRBV2 and J is TRBJ2-7, with D possibly being TRBD2 (5 bases). This CDR3 has 17 residues. Germline CDR1 SNHLY, CDR2 FYNNEI. V shed 2 bases and J shed 6 bases, with 23 bases lying between them. CDR3 sequence reads: CASSETEAGANLSEQYF. The CDR3 coding sequence is TGTGCCAGCAGTGAAACGGAGGCGGGTGCCAACTTGTCCGAGCAGTACTTC.

J is TRBJ1-1 and V is TRBV2, with D maybe TRBD1 (5 bases). V was clipped by 6 bases and J by 0 bases, with 8 bases between them. This CDR3 comprises 13 residues. Germline CDR1 reads SNHLY; CDR2 reads FYNNEI. CDR3 sequence reads: CASRWGMNTEAFF. The CDR3 DNA sequence: TGTGCCAGCAGGTGGGGCATGAACACTGAAGCTTTCTTT.

This clonotype has a handful of counts. The rearrangement joins TRBV5-1 to TRBJ2-6; no clear D gene. CDR1 and CDR2 (germline): SGHRS, YFSETQ. The CDR3 runs to 16 residues. Trimming took off 4 bases at V and 2 bases at J, with 13 bases between the two ends. CDR3: CASSTDGPTGANVLTF. CDR3 in DNA: TGCGCCAGCAGCACGGACGGGCCCACTGGGGCCAACGTCCTGACTTTC.

This clonotype was picked up a small number of times. CDR3 in amino acids: CASSRSWGAGVRETQYF. CDR3 in DNA: TGTGCCAGCAGTCGCTCCTGGGGAGCGGGGGTCCGGGAGACCCAGTACTTC. V usage is TRBV6-1 and J usage is TRBJ2-5, with TRBD2 matching 8 bases. CDR1 and CDR2 from the germline V gene are MNHNS and SASEGT. The CDR3 runs to 17 residues. V was pared by 5 bases and J by 5 bases, with 16 bases of the junction left unmatched.

The V call is TRBV12-3 or TRBV12-4, the J call TRBJ2-2; D not certain. The V end was cut by 8 bases, the J end by 6 bases, with 7 bases between. The CDR3 is 11 amino acids. CDR3 sequence: CASGFPGELFF. The CDR3 bases are TGTGCCAGCGGGTTCCCCGGGGAGCTGTTTTTT.

This chain joins TRBV5-1 and TRBJ1-6, with a possible D match to TRBD1 (5 bases). Germline V lookup: CDR1 SGHRS, CDR2 YFSETQ. This CDR3 comprises 16 residues. V was shortened by 0 bases and J by 8 bases, with 15 bases between the two germline ends. CDR3 DNA: TGCGCCAGCAGCTTGGCCGGGAAGGGGCTGGATTCACCCCTCCACTTT. Translated: CASSLAGKGLDSPLHF.

This clonotype was detected only a few times. J is TRBJ2-7 and V is TRBV7-8; D is possibly TRBD2 (7 bases). This CDR3 is built from 14 residues. V was clipped by 6 bases and J by 0 bases, with 12 bases between them. Germline V gene sequence: CDR1 SGHVS, CDR2 FQNEAQ. The DNA for the CDR3 is TGTGCCAGCAGTAGGGGGGGCGACTCCTACGAGCAGTACGTC. It codes for CASSRGGDSYEQYV.

This clonotype has at least ten counts. V is TRBV7-8 and J is TRBJ2-3, with D perhaps given as TRBD1 or TRBD2 (5 bases each). Germline V gene sequence: CDR1 SGHVS, CDR2 FQNEAQ. CDR3 length equals 19 residues. V lost 3 bases to trimming and J lost 0 bases, with 22 bases between them. The CDR3 reads CASSFPGTPRTVSTDTQYF. Here the CDR3 DNA reads TGTGCCAGCAGCTTCCCCGGGACGCCGAGGACTGTTAGCACAGATACGCAGTATTTT.